Detailed here is one T cell receptor (beta chain). No antigen is known for it. This entry belongs to a study of T-cell memory formation after mild COVID-19. Turning to the study itself: TCR clusters were mostly confined to one donor each.

Constant-segment primers were used for 5'RACE, and the resulting TCR alpha and TCR beta cDNA libraries carried sample barcodes and UMIs. TCRdb processed the 5' RACE reads anew with MiXCR; each CDR3 protein has one entry. In the table there are roughly 150,000 distinct CDR3 sequences, 13% of which are singletons. Points from the study as a whole: The main location of contracting CD4+ clones was CM and EM, and that of contracting CD8+ clones was EMRA. Day 15 to 85 contracting clones showed balanced CD4/CD8; day 15 to 37 expanders favored CD4+.

The V end lost 8 bases, the J end lost 8 bases, and 16 bases lay between the germline ends. This CDR3 is built from 13 residues. Germline V lookup: CDR1 MNHEY, CDR2 SVGAGI. The chain uses TRBV6-5 and TRBJ2-4; D possibly uses TRBD1 or TRBD2 (5 bases each). The clonotype comes from a man aged 18 to 29 who had mild COVID-19 (a few samples of this study predate the infection). Cell type and time point are not known. What was sequenced was PBMCs or a T cell subset sorted from them (not recorded which). CDR3 amino acids: CASRGREWYIQYF. The CDR3 DNA reads as TGTGCCAGCCGGGGACGGGAATGGTACATTCAGTACTTC.